This T cell receptor beta chain was obtained from a study of blood T cell repertoires in COVID-19. The overall study: COVID-19 samples collected from the United States, Italy and Spain covered acute and convalescent phases. From T cells, B-cell-depleted T cells, or PBMCs came the material, which was cDNA or gDNA.

This clone appeared once. Unmatched junction bases numbered 9, after V lost 0 bases and J lost 3 bases. CDR1 is SNHLY, CDR2 FYNNEI, per germline. The CDR3 runs 18 residues. A Seattle source enrolled patients during active infection and followed them longitudinally. Methods used by the authors: Scientists estimated how many nucleated cells there were by amplifying reference gene primers. Only in-frame clones appear in the TCRdb table, and some are missing; sequencing was by immunoSEQ multiplex PCR. V and J calls and clone size are those listed in that table; D and trimming were worked out from the DNA. This sample carries some 200,000 clones, 94% of them seen once, and the ten largest clones take 0.6% to 0.9%.

The specimen was peripheral blood. The source is a young man with COVID-19, enrolled during active disease. The chain recombines TRBV2 with TRBJ2-3, with 10 nucleotides matching TRBD2. CDR3 in amino acids: CASSEALLRTSGTDTQYF. CDR3 in DNA: TGTGCCAGCAGTGAAGCGCTTCTGAGGACTAGCGGAACAGATACGCAGTATTTT.